This note documents a single TCR beta chain sequence. Its antigen is unknown. The data were taken from a study of shared clonotypes between healthy human individuals. Across the study: CD4 naive and CD4 memory each took three plates per donor, while CD8 naive took two and CD8 memory one. Study-wide points: There were few donors, and this limited the genetic and exposure-history diversity represented.

CDR1 is MNHEY and CDR2 is SMNVEV in the germline V gene (reference sequence). The CDR3 is made up of 15 amino acids. Trimming removed 2 bases from V and 1 base from J, with 9 bases in between. Both subsets, CD45RA+ naive and CD45RA-negative memory, were split from the CD4+ cells. Assay used: immunoSEQ multiplex PCR; TCRdb lists only in-frame clones, some missing. The profile shows a few million clones, over 85% of them singletons. J is TRBJ1-5 and V is TRBV27; D not resolved. The sample comprised naive CD4+ T cells sorted from blood. Subset specified: CD45RA+ positively selected. The sequence was collected from a man in his late teens or twenties in good health. The CDR3 sequence is CASSLRPGSNQPQHF. Here the CDR3 DNA reads TGTGCCAGCAGTTTAAGGCCAGGAAGCAATCAGCCCCAGCATTTT.